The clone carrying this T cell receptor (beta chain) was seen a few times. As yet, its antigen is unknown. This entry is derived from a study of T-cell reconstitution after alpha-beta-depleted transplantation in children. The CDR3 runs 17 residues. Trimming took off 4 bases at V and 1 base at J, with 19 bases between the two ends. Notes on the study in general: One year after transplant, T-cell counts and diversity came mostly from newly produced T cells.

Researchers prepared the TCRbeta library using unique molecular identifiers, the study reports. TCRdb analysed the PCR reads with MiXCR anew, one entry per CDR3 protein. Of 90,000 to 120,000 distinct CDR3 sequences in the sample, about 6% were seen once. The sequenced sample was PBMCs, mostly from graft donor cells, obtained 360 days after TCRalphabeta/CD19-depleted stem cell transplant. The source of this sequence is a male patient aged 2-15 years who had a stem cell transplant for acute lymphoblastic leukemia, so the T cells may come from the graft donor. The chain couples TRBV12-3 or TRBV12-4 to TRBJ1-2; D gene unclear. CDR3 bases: TGTGCCAGCAGTTACTTCGTGGAGGGTTTTAGTAACTATGGCTACACCTTC. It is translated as CASSYFVEGFSNYGYTF.